This T cell receptor beta chain was documented in a study of a mutant IDH1 vaccine in newly diagnosed glioma. Study in general: Radiotherapy, temozolomide, or both had been given previously, and both were given to most.

This clone was observed a single time. Its antigen is undetermined. The time point denotes: week 5, during vaccination. Doses consisted of 300 ug of mutant IDH1 20-mer peptide each, paired with topical imiquimod. Sequenced by immunoSEQ multiplex PCR; TCRdb stores in-frame clones only, minus some. Of roughly 60,000 clones listed, about 81% are singletons. Germline V gene data show CDR1 as LNHDA and CDR2 as SQIVND (reference sequence). Trimming took 5 bases from V and 0 from J, leaving 26 bases between them. The CDR3 is 20 amino acids. Sequenced material: PBMCs, taken from a glioma patient whose treatment included an IDH1 peptide vaccine. The J gene is TRBJ2-4, the V gene TRBV19; D perhaps matches TRBD1 (6 bases). The sequence was obtained from a woman in her fifties or sixties with glioma. Here the CDR3 DNA reads TGTGCCAGTAGTTTACCGATTCCGGGACACGGATCCCAAGCCAAAAACATTCAGTACTTC. It codes for CASSLPIPGHGSQAKNIQYF.